The 2 T cell receptor beta chains given below trace back to one sample, sequenced in a study of Graves' ophthalmopathy and Graves' hyperthyroidism. The authors amplified TCR beta CDR3 regions, and they did so from RNA transcripts for repertoire sequencing. HTBI primers served in a first-round RT-PCR, which a second-round multiplex PCR followed. TCRdb called the multiplex PCR reads again in MiXCR, with one record for every CDR3 protein. The table shows over a million distinct CDR3 sequences, with less than 45% occurring only once. Sequenced sample: peripheral blood or thyroid tissue (not recorded which). The source is an adult man with Graves' hyperthyroidism.

The V call is TRBV20-1, the J call TRBJ1-4; 7 nucleotides line up with TRBD1. After removal of 2 bases from V and 5 bases from J, the junction contained 8 bases not matched to a gene. In germline, CDR1 is DFQATT, CDR2 SNEGSKA (reference sequence). The CDR3 spans 15 residues. CDR3 DNA: TGCAGTGCTAGAAAGACAGGGTACGAAAATGAAAAACTGTTTTTT. Its protein product is CSARKTGYENEKLFF.

CDR3 DNA: TGTGCCAGCAGCTTTATTTATAGGTTTCGGGCCTTGAATAGCAATCAGCCCCAGCATTTT. Residues: CASSFIYRFRALNSNQPQHF. The V call is TRBV7-7, the J call TRBJ1-5; unclear D gene. Germline V gives CDR1 SSHAT, CDR2 FNYEAQ (reference sequence). The CDR3 runs to 20 residues. The V gene lost 3 bases and the J gene lost 0 bases, with 24 bases spanning the gap.